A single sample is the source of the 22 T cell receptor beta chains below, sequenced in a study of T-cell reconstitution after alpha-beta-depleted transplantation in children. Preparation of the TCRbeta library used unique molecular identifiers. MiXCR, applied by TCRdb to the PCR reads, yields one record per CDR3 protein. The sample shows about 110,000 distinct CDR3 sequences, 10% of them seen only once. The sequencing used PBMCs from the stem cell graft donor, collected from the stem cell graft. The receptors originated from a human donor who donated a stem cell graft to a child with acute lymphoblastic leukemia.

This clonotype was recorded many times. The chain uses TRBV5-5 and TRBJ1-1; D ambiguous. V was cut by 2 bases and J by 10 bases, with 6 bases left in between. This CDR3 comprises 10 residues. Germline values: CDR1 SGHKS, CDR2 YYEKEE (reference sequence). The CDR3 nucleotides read TGTGCCAGCAGCTTCCGTGGAGCTTTCTTT. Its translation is CASSFRGAFF. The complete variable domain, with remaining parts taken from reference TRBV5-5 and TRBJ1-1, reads DAGVTQSPTHLIKTRGQQVTLRCSPISGHKSVSWYQQVLGQGPQFIFQYYEKEERGRGNFPDRFSARQFPNYSSELNVNALLLGDSALYLCASSFRGAFFGQGTRLTVV.

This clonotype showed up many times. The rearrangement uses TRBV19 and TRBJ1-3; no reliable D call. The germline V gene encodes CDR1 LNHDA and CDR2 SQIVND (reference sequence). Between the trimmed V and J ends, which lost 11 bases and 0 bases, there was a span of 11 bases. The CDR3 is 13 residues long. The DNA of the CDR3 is TGTGCCTGTGCGGAGAGCTCTGGAAACACCATATATTTT. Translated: CACAESSGNTIYF. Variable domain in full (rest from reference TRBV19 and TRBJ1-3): DGGITQSPKYLFRKEGQNVTLSCEQNLNHDAMYWYRQDPGQGLRLIYYSQIVNDFQKGDIAEGYSVSREKKESFPLTVTSAQKNPTAFYLCACAESSGNTIYFGEGSWLTVV.

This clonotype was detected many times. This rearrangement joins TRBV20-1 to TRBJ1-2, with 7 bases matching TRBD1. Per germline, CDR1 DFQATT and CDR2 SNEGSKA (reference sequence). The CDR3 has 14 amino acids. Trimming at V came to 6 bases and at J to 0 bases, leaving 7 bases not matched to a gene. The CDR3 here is CSAGGDSTNYGYTF. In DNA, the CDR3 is TGCAGTGCCGGTGGGGACAGTACTAACTATGGCTACACCTTC.

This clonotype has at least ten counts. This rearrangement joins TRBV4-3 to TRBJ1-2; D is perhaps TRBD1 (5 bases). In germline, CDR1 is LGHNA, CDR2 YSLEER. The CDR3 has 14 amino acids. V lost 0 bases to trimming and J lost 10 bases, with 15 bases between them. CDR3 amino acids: CASSQDLRVSDYTF. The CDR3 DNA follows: TGCGCCAGCAGCCAAGATCTCAGGGTCTCTGACTACACCTTC.

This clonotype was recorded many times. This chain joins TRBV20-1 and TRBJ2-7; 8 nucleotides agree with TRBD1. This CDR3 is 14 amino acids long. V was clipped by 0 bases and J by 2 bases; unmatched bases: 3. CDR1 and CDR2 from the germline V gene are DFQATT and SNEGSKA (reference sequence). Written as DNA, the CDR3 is TGCAGTGCTAGAGACAGGGACAGGACCTACGAGCAGTACTTC. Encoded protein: CSARDRDRTYEQYF.

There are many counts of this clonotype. CDR3 DNA sequence: TGCAGCGTCAAGGGTTCAGGGAGGACTGAAGCTTTCTTT. It codes for CSVKGSGRTEAFF. The chain joins TRBV29-1 to TRBJ1-1; possibly TRBD1 for D (5 bases). Between the trimmed V and J ends, which lost 6 bases and 5 bases, there was a span of 16 bases. Germline assignment: CDR1 SQVTM and CDR2 ANQGSEA. This CDR3 has 13 amino acids.

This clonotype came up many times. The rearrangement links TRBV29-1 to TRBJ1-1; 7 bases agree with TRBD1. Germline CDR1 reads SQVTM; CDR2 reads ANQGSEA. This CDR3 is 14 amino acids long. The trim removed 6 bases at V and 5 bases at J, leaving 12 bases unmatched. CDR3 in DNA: TGCAGCGTCGAACTTGCAGGGGGACGGACTGAAGCTTTCTTT. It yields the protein CSVELAGGRTEAFF.

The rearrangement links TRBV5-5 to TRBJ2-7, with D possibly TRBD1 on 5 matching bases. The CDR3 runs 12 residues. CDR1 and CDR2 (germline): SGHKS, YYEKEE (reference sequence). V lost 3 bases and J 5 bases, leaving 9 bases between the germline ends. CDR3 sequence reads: CASSWRTNEQYF. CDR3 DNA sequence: TGTGCCAGCAGCTGGCGGACAAACGAGCAGTACTTC.

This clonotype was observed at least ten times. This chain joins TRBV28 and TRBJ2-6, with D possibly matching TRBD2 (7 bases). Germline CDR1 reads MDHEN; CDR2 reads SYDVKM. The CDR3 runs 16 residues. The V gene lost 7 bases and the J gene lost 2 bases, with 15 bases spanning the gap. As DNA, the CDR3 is TGTGCCAGCACCCAAGGGCGGGGGCCTGGGGCCAACGTCCTGACTTTC. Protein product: CASTQGRGPGANVLTF.

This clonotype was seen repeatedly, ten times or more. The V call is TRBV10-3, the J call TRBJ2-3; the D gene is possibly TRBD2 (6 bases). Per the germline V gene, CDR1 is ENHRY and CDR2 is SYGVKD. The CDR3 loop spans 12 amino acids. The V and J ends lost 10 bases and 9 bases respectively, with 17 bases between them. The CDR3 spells CATGTGKGTQYF. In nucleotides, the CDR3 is TGTGCCACCGGGACTGGCAAAGGCACGCAGTATTTT.

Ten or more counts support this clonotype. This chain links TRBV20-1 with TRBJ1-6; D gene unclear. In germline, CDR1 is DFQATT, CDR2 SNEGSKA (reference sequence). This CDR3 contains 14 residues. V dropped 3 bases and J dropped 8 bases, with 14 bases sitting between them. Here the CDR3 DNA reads TGCAGTGCTAGTCGGGGTTGGAGGGATTCACCCCTCCACTTT. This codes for CSASRGWRDSPLHF.

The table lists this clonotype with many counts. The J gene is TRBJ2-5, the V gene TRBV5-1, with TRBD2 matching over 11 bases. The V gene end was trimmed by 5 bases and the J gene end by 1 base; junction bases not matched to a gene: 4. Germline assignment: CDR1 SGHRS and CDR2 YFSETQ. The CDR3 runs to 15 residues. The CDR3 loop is CASSTGLAGQETQYF. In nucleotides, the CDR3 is TGCGCCAGCAGTACCGGACTAGCGGGCCAAGAGACCCAGTACTTC.

CDR3 sequence (DNA): TGTGCCTGGATACCGTACGGGGGCAGCTCCTACAATGAGCAGTTCTTC. Residues: CAWIPYGGSSYNEQFF. The chain has TRBV30 and TRBJ2-1; D may match TRBD1 or TRBD2 (6 bases each). Per germline, CDR1 GTSNPN and CDR2 SVGIG (reference sequence). The CDR3 is made up of 16 amino acids. Between the trimmed V and J ends, which lost 4 bases and 0 bases, there was a span of 16 bases.

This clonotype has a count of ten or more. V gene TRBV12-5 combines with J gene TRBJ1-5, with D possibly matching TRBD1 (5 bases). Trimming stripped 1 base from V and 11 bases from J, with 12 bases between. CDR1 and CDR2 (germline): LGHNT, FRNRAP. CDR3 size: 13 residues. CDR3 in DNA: TGTGCTAGTGGTTTGGGCGCAGGGATGGCCCAGCATTTT. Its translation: CASGLGAGMAQHF.

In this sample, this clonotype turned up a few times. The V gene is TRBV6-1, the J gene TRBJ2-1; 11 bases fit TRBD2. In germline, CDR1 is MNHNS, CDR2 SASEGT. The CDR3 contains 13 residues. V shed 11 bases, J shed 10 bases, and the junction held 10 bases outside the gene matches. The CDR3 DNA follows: TGTGCCTTCAGCAGGGTAGCGGGAGGGGAGCAGTTCTTC. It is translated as CAFSRVAGGEQFF.

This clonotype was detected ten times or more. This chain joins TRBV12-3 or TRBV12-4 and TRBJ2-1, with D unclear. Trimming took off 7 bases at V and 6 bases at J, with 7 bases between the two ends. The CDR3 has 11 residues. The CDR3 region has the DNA TGTGCCAGCACCCTTAGCAATGAGCAGTTCTTC. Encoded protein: CASTLSNEQFF.

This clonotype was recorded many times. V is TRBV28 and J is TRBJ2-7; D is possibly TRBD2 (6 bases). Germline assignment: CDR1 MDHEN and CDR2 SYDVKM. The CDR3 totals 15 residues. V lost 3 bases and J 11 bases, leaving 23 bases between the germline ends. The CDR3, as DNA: TGTGCCAGCAGTTTCAACGTTGGGACTCTCGTATTGGAGTACTTC. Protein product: CASSFNVGTLVLEYF.

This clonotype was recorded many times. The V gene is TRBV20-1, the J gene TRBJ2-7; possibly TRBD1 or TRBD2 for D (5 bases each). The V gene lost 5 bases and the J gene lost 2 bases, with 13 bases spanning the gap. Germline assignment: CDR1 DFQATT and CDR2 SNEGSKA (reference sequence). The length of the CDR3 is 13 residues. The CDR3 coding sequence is TGCAGTGCTGCTGACCGGGGCCCCTACGAGCAGTACTTC. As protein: CSAADRGPYEQYF.

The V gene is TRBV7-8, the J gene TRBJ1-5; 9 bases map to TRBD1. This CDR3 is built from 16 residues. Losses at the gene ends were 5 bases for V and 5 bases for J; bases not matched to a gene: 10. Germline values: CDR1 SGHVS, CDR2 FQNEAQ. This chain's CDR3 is CASSGIGTGQDQPQHF. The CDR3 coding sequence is TGTGCCAGCAGCGGAATAGGGACAGGGCAAGATCAGCCCCAGCATTTT.

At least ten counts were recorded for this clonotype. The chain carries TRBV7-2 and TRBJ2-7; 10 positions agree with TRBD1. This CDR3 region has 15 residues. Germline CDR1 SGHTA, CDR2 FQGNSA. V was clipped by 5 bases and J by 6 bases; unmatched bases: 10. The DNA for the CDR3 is TGTGCCAGCAGCCGAGACAGGGGGCGCCTCTCCGAGCAGTACTTC. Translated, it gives CASSRDRGRLSEQYF.

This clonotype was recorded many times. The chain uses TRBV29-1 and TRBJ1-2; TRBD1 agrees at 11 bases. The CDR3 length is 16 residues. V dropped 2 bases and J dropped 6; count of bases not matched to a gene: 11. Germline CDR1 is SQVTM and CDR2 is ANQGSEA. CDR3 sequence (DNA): TGCAGCGTTGAACCTTGGCCGGACAGGGGGCAGGATGGCTACACCTTC. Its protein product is CSVEPWPDRGQDGYTF.

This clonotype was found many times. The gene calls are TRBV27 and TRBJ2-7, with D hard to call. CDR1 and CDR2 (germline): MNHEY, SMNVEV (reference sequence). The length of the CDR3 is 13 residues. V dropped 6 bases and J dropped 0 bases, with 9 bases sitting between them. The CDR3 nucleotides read TGTGCCAGCAGAGTCAGAAGCTCCTACGAGCAGTACTTC. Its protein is CASRVRSSYEQYF.